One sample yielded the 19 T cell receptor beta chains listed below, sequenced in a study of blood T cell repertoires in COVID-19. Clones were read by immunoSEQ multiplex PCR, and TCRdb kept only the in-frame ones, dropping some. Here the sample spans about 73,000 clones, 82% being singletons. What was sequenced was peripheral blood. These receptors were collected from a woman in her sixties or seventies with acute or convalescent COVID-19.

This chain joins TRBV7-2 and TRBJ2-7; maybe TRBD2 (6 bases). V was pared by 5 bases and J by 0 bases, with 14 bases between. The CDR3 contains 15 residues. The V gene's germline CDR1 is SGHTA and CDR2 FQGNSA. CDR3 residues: CASSERGLSSYEQYF. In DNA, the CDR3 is TGTGCCAGCAGCGAACGGGGGTTGAGCTCCTACGAGCAGTACTTC.

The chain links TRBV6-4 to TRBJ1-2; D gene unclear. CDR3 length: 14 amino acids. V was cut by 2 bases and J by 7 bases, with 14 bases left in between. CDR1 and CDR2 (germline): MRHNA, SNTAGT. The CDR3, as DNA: TGTGCCAGCAGTGACCCCCCAGGAAATCTTGGCTACACCTTC. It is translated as CASSDPPGNLGYTF.

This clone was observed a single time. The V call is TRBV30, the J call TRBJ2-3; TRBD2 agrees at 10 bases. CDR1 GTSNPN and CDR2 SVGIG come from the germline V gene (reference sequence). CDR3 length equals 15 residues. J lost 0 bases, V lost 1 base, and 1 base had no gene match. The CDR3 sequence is CAWSGLAGSTDTQYF. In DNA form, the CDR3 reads TGTGCCTGGAGTGGACTAGCGGGCAGCACAGATACGCAGTATTTT. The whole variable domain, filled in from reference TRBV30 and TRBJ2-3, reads SQTIHQWPATLVQPVGSPLSLECTVEGTSNPNLYWYRQAAGRGLQLLFYSVGIGQISSEVPQNLSASRPQDRQFILSSKKLLLSDSGFYLCAWSGLAGSTDTQYFGPGTRLTVL.

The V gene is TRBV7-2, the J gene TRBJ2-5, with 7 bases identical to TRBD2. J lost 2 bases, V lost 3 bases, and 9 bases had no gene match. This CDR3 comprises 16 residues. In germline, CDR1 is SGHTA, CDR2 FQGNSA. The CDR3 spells CASSFYASGKQETQYF. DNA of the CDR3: TGTGCCAGCAGCTTTTACGCTAGCGGAAAGCAAGAGACCCAGTACTTC.

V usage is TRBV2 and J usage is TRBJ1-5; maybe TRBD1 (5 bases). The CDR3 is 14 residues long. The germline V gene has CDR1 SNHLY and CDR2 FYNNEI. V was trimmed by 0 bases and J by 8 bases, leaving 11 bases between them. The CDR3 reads CASSEAGLREPQHF. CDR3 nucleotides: TGTGCCAGCAGTGAAGCGGGACTAAGGGAGCCCCAGCATTTT.

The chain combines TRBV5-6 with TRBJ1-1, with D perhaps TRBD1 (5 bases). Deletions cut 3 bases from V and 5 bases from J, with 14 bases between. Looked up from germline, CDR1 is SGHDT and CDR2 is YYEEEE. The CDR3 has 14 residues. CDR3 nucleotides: TGTGCCAGCAGCTCCCTCCCCGGGGGGACTGAAGCTTTCTTT. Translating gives CASSSLPGGTEAFF.

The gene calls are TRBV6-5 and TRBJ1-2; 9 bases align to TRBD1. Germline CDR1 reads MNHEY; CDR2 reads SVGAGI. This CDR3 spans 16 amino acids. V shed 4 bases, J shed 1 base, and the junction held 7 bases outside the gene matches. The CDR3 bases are TGTGCCAGCAGTTCCGGGACAGGGTCGGTTAACTATGGCTACACCTTC. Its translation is CASSSGTGSVNYGYTF.

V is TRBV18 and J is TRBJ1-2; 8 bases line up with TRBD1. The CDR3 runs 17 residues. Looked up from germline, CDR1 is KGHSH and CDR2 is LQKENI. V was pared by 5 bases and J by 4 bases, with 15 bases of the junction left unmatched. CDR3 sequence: CASSFASGQAEGYGYTF. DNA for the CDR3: TGTGCCAGCTCATTCGCGTCGGGACAGGCCGAGGGCTATGGCTACACCTTC.

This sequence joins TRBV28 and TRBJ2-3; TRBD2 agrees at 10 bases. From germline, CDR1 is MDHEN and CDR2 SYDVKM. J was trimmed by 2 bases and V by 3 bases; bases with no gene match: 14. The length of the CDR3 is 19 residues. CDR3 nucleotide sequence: TGTGCCAGCAGTTTTCCCCTCGACGAAAGCGGGGGGGCCACAGATACGCAGTATTTT. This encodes CASSFPLDESGGATDTQYF.

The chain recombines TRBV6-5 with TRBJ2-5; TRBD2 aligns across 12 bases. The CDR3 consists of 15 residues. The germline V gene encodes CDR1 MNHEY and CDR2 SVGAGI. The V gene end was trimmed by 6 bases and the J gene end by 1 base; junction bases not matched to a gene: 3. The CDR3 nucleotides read TGTGCCAGCAGCCTAGCGGGGGGGACCCAAGAGACCCAGTACTTC. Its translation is CASSLAGGTQETQYF.

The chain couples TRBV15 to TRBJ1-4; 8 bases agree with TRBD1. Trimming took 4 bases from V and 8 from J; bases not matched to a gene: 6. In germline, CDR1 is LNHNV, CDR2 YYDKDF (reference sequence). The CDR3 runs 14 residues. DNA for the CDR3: TGTGCCACCAGCACCCGGACAGGGAGCGAAAAACTGTTTTTT. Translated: CATSTRTGSEKLFF.

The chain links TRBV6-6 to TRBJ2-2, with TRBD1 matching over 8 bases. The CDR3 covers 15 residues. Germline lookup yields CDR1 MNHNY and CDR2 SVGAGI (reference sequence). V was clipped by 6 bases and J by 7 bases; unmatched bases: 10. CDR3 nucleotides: TGTGCCAGCAGAATCTTACAGGGGGTCATCGGGGAGCTGTTTTTT. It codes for CASRILQGVIGELFF.

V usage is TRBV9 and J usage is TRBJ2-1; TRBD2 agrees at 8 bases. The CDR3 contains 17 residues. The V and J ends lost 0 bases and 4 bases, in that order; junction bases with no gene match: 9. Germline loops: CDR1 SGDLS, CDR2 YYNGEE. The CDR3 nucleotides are TGTGCCAGCAGCGTAGGTCCGCACGGGAGGGGATACAATGAGCAGTTCTTC. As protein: CASSVGPHGRGYNEQFF. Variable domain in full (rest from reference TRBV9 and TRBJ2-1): DSGVTQTPKHLITATGQRVTLRCSPRSGDLSVYWYQQSLDQGLQFLIQYYNGEERAKGNILERFSAQQFPDLHSELNLSSLELGDSALYFCASSVGPHGRGYNEQFFGPGTRLTVL.

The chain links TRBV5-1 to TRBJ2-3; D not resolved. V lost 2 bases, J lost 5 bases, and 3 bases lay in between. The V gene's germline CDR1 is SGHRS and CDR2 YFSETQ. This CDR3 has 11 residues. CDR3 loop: CASSFQDTQYF. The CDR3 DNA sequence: TGCGCCAGCAGCTTCCAAGATACGCAGTATTTT.

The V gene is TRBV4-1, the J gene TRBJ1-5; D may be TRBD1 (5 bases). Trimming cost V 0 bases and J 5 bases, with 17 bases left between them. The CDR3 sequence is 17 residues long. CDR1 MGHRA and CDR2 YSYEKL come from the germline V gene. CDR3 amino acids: CASSQDYNQGAHQPQHF. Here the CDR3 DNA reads TGCGCCAGCAGCCAAGATTACAACCAGGGTGCACATCAGCCCCAGCATTTT.

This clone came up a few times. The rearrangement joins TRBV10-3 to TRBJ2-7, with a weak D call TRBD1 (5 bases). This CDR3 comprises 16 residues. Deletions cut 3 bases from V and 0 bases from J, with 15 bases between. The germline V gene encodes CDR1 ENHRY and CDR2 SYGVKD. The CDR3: CAISDTGGRSSYEQYF. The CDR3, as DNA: TGTGCCATCAGTGATACAGGCGGAAGAAGCTCCTACGAGCAGTACTTC.

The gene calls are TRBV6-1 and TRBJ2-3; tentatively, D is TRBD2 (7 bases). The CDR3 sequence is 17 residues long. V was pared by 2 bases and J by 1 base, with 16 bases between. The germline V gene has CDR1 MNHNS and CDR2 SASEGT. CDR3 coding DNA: TGTGCCAGCAGTGAACCACGGGGGGCGGCGGGCACAGATACGCAGTATTTT. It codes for CASSEPRGAAGTDTQYF.

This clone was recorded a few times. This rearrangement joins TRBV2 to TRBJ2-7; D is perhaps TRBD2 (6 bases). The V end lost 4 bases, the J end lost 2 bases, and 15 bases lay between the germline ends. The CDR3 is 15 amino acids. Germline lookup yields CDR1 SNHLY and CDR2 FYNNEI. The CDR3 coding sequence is TGTGCCAGCAGTGGGGCAGGGTCTAGCGCCTACGAGCAGTACTTC. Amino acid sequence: CASSGAGSSAYEQYF.

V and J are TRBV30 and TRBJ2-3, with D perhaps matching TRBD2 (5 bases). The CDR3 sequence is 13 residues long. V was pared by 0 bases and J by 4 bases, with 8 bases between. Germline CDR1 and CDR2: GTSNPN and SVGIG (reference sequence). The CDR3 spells CAWSVLAPDTQYF. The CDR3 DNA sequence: TGTGCCTGGAGTGTGCTAGCTCCAGATACGCAGTATTTT.